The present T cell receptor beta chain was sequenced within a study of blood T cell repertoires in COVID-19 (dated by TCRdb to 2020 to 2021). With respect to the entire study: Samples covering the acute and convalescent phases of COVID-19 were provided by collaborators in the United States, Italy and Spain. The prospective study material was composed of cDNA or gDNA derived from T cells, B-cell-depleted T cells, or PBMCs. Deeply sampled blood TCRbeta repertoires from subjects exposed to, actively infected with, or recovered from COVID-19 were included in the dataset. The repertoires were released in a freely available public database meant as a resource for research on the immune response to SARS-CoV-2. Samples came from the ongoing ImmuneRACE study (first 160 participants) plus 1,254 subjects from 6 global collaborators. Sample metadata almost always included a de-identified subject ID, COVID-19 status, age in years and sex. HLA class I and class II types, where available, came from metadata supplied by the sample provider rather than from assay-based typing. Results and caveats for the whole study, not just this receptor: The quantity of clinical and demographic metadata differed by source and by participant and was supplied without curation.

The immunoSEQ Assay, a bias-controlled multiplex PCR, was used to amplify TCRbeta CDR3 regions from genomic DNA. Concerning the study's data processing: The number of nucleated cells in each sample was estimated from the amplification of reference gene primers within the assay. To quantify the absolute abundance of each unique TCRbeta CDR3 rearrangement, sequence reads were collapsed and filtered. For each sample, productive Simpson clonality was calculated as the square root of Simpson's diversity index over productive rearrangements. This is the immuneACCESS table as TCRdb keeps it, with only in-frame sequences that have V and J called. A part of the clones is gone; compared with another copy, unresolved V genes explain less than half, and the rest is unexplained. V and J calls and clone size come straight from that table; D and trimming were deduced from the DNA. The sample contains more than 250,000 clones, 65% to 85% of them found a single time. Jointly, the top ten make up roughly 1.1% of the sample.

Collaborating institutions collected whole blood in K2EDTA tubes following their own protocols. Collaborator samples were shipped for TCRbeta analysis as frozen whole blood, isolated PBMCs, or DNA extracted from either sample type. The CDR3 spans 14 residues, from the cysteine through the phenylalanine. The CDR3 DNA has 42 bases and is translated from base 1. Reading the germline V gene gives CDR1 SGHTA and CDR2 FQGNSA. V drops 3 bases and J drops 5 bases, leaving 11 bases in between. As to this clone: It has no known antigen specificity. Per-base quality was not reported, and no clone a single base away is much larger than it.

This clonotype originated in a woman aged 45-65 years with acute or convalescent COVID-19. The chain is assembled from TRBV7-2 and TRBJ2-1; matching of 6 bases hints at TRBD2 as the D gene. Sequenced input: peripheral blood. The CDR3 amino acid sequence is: CASSLGGINNEQFF. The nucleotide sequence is TGTGCCAGCAGCTTGGGCGGGATTAACAATGAGCAGTTCTTC.